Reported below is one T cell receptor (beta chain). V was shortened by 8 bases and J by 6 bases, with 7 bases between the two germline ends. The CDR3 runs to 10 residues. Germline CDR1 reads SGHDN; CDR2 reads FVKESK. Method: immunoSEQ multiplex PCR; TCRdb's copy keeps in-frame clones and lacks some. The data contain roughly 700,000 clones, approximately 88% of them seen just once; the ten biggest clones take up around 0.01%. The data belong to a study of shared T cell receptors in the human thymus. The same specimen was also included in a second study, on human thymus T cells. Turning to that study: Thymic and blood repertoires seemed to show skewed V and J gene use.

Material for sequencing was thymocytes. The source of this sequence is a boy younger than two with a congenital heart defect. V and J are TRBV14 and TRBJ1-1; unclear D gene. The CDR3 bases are TGTGCCAGCGACACCCCTGAAGCTTTCTTT. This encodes CASDTPEAFF. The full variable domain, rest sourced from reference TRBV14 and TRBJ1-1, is EAGVTQFPSHSVIEKGQTVTLRCDPISGHDNLYWYRRVMGKEIKFLLHFVKESKQDESGMPNNRFLAERTGGTYSTLKVQPAELEDSGVYFCASDTPEAFFGQGTRLTVV.